The present T cell receptor (beta chain) was sequenced within a study of response to subunit inactivated influenza vaccine. General study points: Every seasonal influenza vaccination brings in few new T cells, the authors suggested.

This clonotype was counted a few times. Its antigen is not identified. From the RT-PCR reads, TCRdb called clonotypes with MiXCR, one entry per CDR3 protein. Of 450,000 to 700,000 distinct CDR3 sequences in the sample, 14% were seen once. This sample comprised PBMCs from blood, obtained approximately 12 days after vaccination. The clonotype comes from a man aged 50 to 59 who received an inactivated influenza vaccine.

The CDR3 DNA reads as TGTGCCAGCAGTCGACCCGGGACGTCCTACGAGCAGTACTTC. Protein: CASSRPGTSYEQYF. The chain employs TRBV6-2 or TRBV6-3 and TRBJ2-7, with D perhaps matching TRBD1 or TRBD2 (5 bases each). Germline assignment: CDR1 MNHEY and CDR2 SVGEGT. Trimming stripped 5 bases from V and 1 base from J, with 12 bases between. The CDR3 length is 14 residues.